This T cell receptor (beta chain) was retrieved from a study of T-cell reconstitution after alpha-beta-depleted transplantation in children. This clonotype has a single count. Germline values: CDR1 LNHDA, CDR2 SQIVND (reference sequence). V gave up 1 base and J gave up 2 bases, with 11 bases separating them. This CDR3 spans 15 amino acids. Preparation of the TCRbeta library was carried out with unique molecular identifiers. TCRdb fed the PCR reads into MiXCR, producing one record per CDR3 protein. The sample contains around 400,000 distinct CDR3 sequences, about a fifth of which appear only once. The chain recombines TRBV19 with TRBJ2-5; D might be TRBD2 (6 bases). The clonotype originates from a human donor who donated a stem cell graft to a child with acute myeloid leukemia. The sample was PBMCs from the stem cell graft donor, taken from the stem cell graft. CDR3 residues: CASSIGLAPQETQYF. Here the CDR3 DNA reads TGTGCCAGTAGTATAGGGCTAGCGCCACAAGAGACCCAGTACTTC.